These T cell receptor beta chains were read from a single sample in a study of vaccination and CD4 T cells after COVID-19. TCRdb called the PCR reads again in MiXCR, with one record for every CDR3 protein. The sample shows some 8,800 distinct CDR3 sequences, about 65% of them seen only once. Their antigens are not known. Material: CD4+ T cells from blood, cultured in vitro. The receptors were gathered from a human donor who had recovered from COVID-19. Both conserved end residues are part of each CDR3. D genes are given only for firm matches. The listing skips clone size in some rows; elsewhere it reads once, few, many or a size class.

>TRBV20-1|TRBD2|-|TRBJ2-3
TGCAGTGCCCTCAGAGCGGGGGGCACAGATACGCAGTATTTT
CSALRAGGTDTQYF
>TRBV5-4|TRBD2|-|TRBJ2-5
TGTGCCAGCAGCTTGCAACTAGCGGGGGCCCAAGAGACCCAGTACTTC
CASSLQLAGAQETQYF
>TRBV11-2|-|-|TRBJ2-6
TGTGCCAGCAGCCTCACCGCAGGGGAGGCCTCCCTCTCTGGGGCCAACGTCCTGACTTTC
CASSLTAGEASLSGANVLTF
>TRBV30|-|-|TRBJ2-3
TGTGCCTGGACCCTCCGGGGGGCCGGGGATACGCAGTATTTT
CAWTLRGAGDTQYF
>TRBV5-1|TRBD2|few|TRBJ2-5
TGCGCCAGCAGCTTGGCCCCTAGCGGGATTAACCAAGAGACCCAGTACTTC
CASSLAPSGINQETQYF
>TRBV5-6|TRBD1|-|TRBJ1-2
TGTGCCAGCAGCGTCGACAGGGGGCCTTGGTATGGCTACACCTTC
CASSVDRGPWYGYTF
>TRBV15|-|-|TRBJ1-6
TGTGCCACCAGCGGAAGGTTCGATTCACCCCTCCACTTT
CATSGRFDSPLHF
>TRBV15|TRBD2|-|TRBJ2-7
TGTGCCACCAGCAGAGATCGGCAGTCCGGGACTAGCGCGTACGAGCAGTACTTC
CATSRDRQSGTSAYEQYF
>TRBV11-2|-|-|TRBJ1-1
TGTGCCAGCAGCTTTTCAGAGAACACTGAAGCTTTCTTT
CASSFSENTEAFF
>TRBV15|TRBD1|-|TRBJ1-5
TGTGCCACCAGACAGGGGTCATTATATAGCAATCAGCCCCAGCATTTT
CATRQGSLYSNQPQHF
>TRBV30|-|-|TRBJ2-5
TGTGCCTGGAGCCCGCGGGGCGGGGAGACCCAGTACTTC
CAWSPRGGETQYF
>TRBV2|-|-|TRBJ1-2
TGTGCCAGCAGTGAGAACGACTCATATGGCTACACCTTC
CASSENDSYGYTF
>TRBV28|-|-|TRBJ2-2
TGTGCCAGCAGTTTAACGGACCCAGGGGGCGGGGGCGGGGAGCTGTTTTTT
CASSLTDPGGGGGELFF
>TRBV20-1|TRBD1|few|TRBJ1-3
TGCAGTGCTATGGACAGGAACTCTGGAAACACCATATATTTT
CSAMDRNSGNTIYF
>TRBV28|-|-|TRBJ1-1
TGTGCCAGCAGTTTCAAGAGGGACGCTTTCTTT
CASSFKRDAFF
>TRBV19|-|-|TRBJ1-1
TGTGCCAGTATCTCGAAAGACAGCGGCACTGAAGCTTTCTTT
CASISKDSGTEAFF
>TRBV7-2|-|-|TRBJ1-5
TGTGCCAGCAGCTTAGAATCAGGAGGGCGGCAGCCCCAGCATTTT
CASSLESGGRQPQHF
>TRBV19|TRBD1|-|TRBJ2-7
TGTGCCAGTAGTATAGATCTGGACAGGGCGACCTACGAGCAGTACTTC
CASSIDLDRATYEQYF
>TRBV7-9|-|-|TRBJ2-3
TGTGCCAGCAGCTTAGCGATCGGTACAGATACGCAGTATTTT
CASSLAIGTDTQYF
>TRBV20-1|TRBD1|once|TRBJ2-3
TGCAGTGCTGCACCATATCAGGGGGCGAGCACAGATACGCAGTATTTT
CSAAPYQGASTDTQYF
>TRBV30|-|few|TRBJ1-2
TGTGCCTGGAGTCTATACTTAGTCCCGGCAGGGAGTAAAAATGGCTACACCTTC
CAWSLYLVPAGSKNGYTF
>TRBV5-1|-|-|TRBJ2-6
TGCGCCAGCAGGGTAGCGGAAAGCTCTGGGGCCAACGTCCTGACTTTC
CASRVAESSGANVLTF
>TRBV6-1|TRBD1|once|TRBJ1-1
TGTGCCAGCAGTCTCTTGAGGGGGCTGAACACTGAAGCTTTCTTT
CASSLLRGLNTEAFF
>TRBV28|-|large|TRBJ1-1
TGTGCCAGCAGTTTAGAGGGGGTCGAAAACACTGAAGCTTTCTTT
CASSLEGVENTEAFF
>TRBV20-1|TRBD2|-|TRBJ2-4
TGCAGTGCCCCAACCCGGGACTACAAAAACATTCAGTACTTC
CSAPTRDYKNIQYF
>TRBV6-5|-|-|TRBJ2-7
TGTGCCAGCAGTTACTCAAAGTCCTACGAGCAGTACTTC
CASSYSKSYEQYF
>TRBV6-2/TRBV6-3|-|-|TRBJ1-2
TGTGCCAGCAGAATAGACGGTACCTATGGCTACACCTTC
CASRIDGTYGYTF
>TRBV24-1|TRBD2|-|TRBJ2-1
TGTGCCACCAGTGCGCCGGGGGGGTCAAACAATGAGCAGTTCTTC
CATSAPGGSNNEQFF
>TRBV12-3/TRBV12-4|-|few|TRBJ1-5
TGTGCCAGCAGTCCACTGGGGCTGGGGAGCAATCAGCCCCAGCATTTT
CASSPLGLGSNQPQHF
>TRBV24-1|-|-|TRBJ1-2
TGTGCCACCAGTGATGGGATGGGGCGGGGCTATGGCTACACCTTC
CATSDGMGRGYGYTF
>TRBV7-9|-|-|TRBJ1-5
TGTGCCAGCAGCCGGGGTGACGGAGGCGGTCAGCCCCAGCATTTT
CASSRGDGGGQPQHF
>TRBV6-5|-|-|TRBJ1-1
TGTGCCAGCAGTTACTGGTCGACAGGATTAGGTGCTTTCTTT
CASSYWSTGLGAFF
>TRBV20-1|TRBD2|-|TRBJ2-5
TGCAGTGCCCGAAATGACCAGCGGGGGGCTGAGACCCAGTACTTC
CSARNDQRGAETQYF
>TRBV19|-|-|TRBJ2-7
TGTGCCAGTAGTAATGCAGGTAGCTACGAGCAGTACTTC
CASSNAGSYEQYF
>TRBV7-2|TRBD1|-|TRBJ2-2
TGTGCCAGCAGCTCCATACAGGGGACCACCGGGGAGCTGTTTTTT
CASSSIQGTTGELFF
>TRBV6-1|TRBD2|few|TRBJ2-2
TGTGCCAGCGGACGTGGGCTAGCGGGAACCGGGGAGCTGTTTTTT
CASGRGLAGTGELFF
>TRBV30|-|-|TRBJ1-2
TGTGCCTGGAGTGTAGGAATGGGAAAATATGGCTACACCTTC
CAWSVGMGKYGYTF
>TRBV10-2|TRBD1|-|TRBJ1-6
TGCGCCAGCACCAGGGGGAATAATTCACCCCTCCACTTT
CASTRGNNSPLHF
>TRBV20-1|-|few|TRBJ1-6
TGCAGTGCCGGGGTGGGTAAGGCCTATAATTCACCCCTCCACTTT
CSAGVGKAYNSPLHF
>TRBV5-6|-|-|TRBJ1-2
TGTGCCAGCAGCCTTGACGGGACCAGAGGCGGCTACACCTTC
CASSLDGTRGGYTF
>TRBV20-1|TRBD1|few|TRBJ1-6
TGCAGTGCTAGAGATGTAGGGGACAGGGGTCTATACCAAGGTTCACCCCTCCACTTT
CSARDVGDRGLYQGSPLHF
>TRBV6-2/TRBV6-3|-|-|TRBJ2-1
TGTGCCAGCAGTTACGGGCGGGGTACCTACAATGAGCAGTTCTTC
CASSYGRGTYNEQFF
>TRBV11-1|-|-|TRBJ2-1
TGTGCCAGCAGTTATCCAAGCCACAATGAGCAGTTCTTC
CASSYPSHNEQFF
>TRBV7-9|-|few|TRBJ2-2
TGTGCCAGCAGCGGCACCGGGACGATGAACACCGGGGAGCTGTTTTTT
CASSGTGTMNTGELFF
>TRBV27|TRBD1|-|TRBJ2-7
TGTGCCAGCAGTTTCGGGACAGGGAACGGACCTTACGAGCAGTACTTC
CASSFGTGNGPYEQYF
>TRBV28|-|-|TRBJ1-5
TGTGCCAGCAGTTTAAGGGGGTACGGTCAGCCCCAGCATTTT
CASSLRGYGQPQHF
>TRBV6-5|-|-|TRBJ1-1
TGTGCCAGCAGTTACTCGGGGTCCGGAGGTGAAGCTTTCTTT
CASSYSGSGGEAFF
>TRBV7-9|-|-|TRBJ2-3
TGTGCCAGCAGCTTAAATGAGGGGGGGCAGAGAGATACGCAGTATTTT
CASSLNEGGQRDTQYF
>TRBV6-5|-|few|TRBJ1-1
TGTGCCAGCAGTTACTCGAGGGGTCGGAACACTGAAGCTTTCTTT
CASSYSRGRNTEAFF
>TRBV12-3/TRBV12-4|-|-|TRBJ1-6
TGTGCCAGCCGAAGGGGAAGTACCCTCCACTTT
CASRRGSTLHF
>TRBV15|TRBD1|-|TRBJ2-3
TGTGCCACCAGCAGAGATGCGGGACAGGGCACAGATACGCAGTATTTT
CATSRDAGQGTDTQYF
>TRBV27|TRBD2|few|TRBJ2-7
TGTGCCAGCAGTCTCACGGGACTAGCGGGATCCTACGAGCAGTACTTC
CASSLTGLAGSYEQYF
>TRBV20-1|-|-|TRBJ2-7
TGCAGTGCCCAGGGTAGGGGCTACGAGCAGTACTTC
CSAQGRGYEQYF
>TRBV9|-|medium-sized|TRBJ2-5
TGTGCCAGCAGCCCCCCCCCCGGGGCAGCCCAAGAGACCCAGTACTTC
CASSPPPGAAQETQYF
>TRBV7-9|-|-|TRBJ2-1
TGTGCCAGCAGCTTACAATTAGGCAATGAGCAGTTCTTC
CASSLQLGNEQFF
>TRBV7-2|TRBD1|-|TRBJ1-5
TGTGCCAGCAGCCCCGGGACAGGGAAGAATCAGCCCCAGCATTTT
CASSPGTGKNQPQHF
>TRBV4-3|-|-|TRBJ1-1
TGCGCCAGCAGCCAAGTCCCGGAGAACACTGAAGCTTTCTTT
CASSQVPENTEAFF
>TRBV11-3|-|once|TRBJ2-1
TGTGCCAGCAGCCGCCAAAGCTCCTACAATGAGCAGTTCTTC
CASSRQSSYNEQFF